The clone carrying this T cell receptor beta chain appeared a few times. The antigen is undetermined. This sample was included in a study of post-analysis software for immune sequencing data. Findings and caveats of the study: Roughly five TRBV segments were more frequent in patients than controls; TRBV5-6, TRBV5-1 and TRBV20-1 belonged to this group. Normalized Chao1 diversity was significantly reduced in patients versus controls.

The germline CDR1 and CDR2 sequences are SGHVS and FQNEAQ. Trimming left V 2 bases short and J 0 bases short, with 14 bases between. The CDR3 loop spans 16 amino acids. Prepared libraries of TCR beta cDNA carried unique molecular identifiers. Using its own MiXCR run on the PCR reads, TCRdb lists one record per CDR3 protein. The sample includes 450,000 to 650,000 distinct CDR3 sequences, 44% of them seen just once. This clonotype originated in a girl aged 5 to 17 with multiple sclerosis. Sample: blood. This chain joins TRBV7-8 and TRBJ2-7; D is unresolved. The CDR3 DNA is TGTGCCAGCAGCTTACCCCCCACGGCTAGCTCCTACGAGCAGTACTTC. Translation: CASSLPPTASSYEQYF.